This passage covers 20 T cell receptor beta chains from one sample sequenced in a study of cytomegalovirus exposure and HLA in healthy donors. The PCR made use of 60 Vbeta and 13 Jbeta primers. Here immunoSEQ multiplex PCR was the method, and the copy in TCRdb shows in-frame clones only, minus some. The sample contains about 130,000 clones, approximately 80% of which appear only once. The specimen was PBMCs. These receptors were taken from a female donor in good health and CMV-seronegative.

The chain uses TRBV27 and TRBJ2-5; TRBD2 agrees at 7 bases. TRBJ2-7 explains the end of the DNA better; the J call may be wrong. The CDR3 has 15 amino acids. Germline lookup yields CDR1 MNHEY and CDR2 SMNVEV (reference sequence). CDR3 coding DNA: TGTGCCAGCAGTTTAGGGAGCGGGAAGACGTACGAGCAGTACTTC. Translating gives CASSLGSGKTYEQYF.

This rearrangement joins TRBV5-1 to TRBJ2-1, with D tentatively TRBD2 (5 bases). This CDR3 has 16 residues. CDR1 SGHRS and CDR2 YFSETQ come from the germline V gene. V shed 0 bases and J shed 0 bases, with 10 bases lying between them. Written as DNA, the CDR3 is TGCGCCAGCAGCTTGGGACAAGGGAGCTCCTACAATGAGCAGTTCTTC. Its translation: CASSLGQGSSYNEQFF.

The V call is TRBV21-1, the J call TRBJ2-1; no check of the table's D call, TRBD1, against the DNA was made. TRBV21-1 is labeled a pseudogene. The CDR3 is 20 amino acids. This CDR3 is CASSKERRQGAVATYNEQFF. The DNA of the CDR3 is TGTGCCAGCAGCAAAGAGAGGAGACAGGGAGCCGTGGCCACCTACAATGAGCAGTTCTTC.

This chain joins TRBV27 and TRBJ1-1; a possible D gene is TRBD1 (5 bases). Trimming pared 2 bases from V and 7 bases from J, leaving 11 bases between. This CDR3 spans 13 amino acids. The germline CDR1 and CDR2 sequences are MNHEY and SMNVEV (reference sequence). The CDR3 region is CASSLLSDSEAFF. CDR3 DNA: TGTGCCAGCAGTTTACTGTCAGACAGTGAAGCTTTCTTT.

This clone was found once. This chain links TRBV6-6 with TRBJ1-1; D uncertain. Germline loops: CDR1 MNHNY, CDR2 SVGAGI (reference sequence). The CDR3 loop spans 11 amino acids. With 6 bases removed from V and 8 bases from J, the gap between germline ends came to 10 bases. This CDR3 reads CASSPSLEAFF. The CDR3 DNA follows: TGTGCCAGCAGCCCGAGCCTGGAAGCTTTCTTT.

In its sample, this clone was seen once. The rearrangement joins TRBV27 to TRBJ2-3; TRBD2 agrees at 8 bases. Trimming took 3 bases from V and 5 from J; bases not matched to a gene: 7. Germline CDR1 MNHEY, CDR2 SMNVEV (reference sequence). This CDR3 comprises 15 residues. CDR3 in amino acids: CASSFRGGLGDTQYF. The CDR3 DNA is TGTGCCAGCAGTTTTCGGGGGGGTTTGGGAGATACGCAGTATTTT.

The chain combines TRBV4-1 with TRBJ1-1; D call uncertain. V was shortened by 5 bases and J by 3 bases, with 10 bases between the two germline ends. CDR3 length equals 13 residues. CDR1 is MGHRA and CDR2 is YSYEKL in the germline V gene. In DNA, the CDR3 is TGCGCCAGCAGCTTTCGACACGACACTGAAGCTTTCTTT. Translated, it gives CASSFRHDTEAFF.

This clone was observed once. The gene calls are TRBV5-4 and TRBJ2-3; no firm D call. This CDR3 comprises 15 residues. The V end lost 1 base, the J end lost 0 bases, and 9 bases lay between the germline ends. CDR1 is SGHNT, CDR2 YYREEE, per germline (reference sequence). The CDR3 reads CASSLTFASTDTQYF. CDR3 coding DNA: TGTGCCAGCAGCTTGACTTTCGCTAGCACAGATACGCAGTATTTT.

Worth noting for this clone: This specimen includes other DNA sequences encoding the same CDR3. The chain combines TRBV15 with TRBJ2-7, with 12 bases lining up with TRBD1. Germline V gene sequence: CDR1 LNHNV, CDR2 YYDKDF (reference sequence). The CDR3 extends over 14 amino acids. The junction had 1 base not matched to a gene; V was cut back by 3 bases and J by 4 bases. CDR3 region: CATSRGQGAYEQYF. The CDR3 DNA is TGTGCCACCAGCAGGGGACAGGGGGCTTACGAGCAGTACTTC.

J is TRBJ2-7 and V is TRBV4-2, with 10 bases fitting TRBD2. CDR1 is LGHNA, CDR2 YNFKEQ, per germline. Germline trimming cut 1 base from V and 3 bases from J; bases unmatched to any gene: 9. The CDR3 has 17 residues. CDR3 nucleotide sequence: TGTGCCAGCAGCCAAGGCGAGCGGGAGGGCCCTGGCTACGAGCAGTACTTC. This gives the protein CASSQGEREGPGYEQYF.

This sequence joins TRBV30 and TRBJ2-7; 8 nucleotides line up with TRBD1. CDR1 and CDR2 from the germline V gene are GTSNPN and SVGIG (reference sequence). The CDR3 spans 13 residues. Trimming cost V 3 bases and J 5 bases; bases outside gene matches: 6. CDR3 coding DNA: TGTGCCTGGAGCGGACAGGGCGGCCACGAGCAGTACTTC. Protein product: CAWSGQGGHEQYF.

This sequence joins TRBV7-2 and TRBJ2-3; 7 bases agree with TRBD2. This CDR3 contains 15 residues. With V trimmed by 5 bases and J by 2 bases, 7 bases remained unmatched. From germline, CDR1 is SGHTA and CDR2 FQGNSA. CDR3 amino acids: CASSGGLRHTDTQYF. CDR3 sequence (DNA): TGTGCCAGCAGCGGGGGACTAAGGCACACAGATACGCAGTATTTT.

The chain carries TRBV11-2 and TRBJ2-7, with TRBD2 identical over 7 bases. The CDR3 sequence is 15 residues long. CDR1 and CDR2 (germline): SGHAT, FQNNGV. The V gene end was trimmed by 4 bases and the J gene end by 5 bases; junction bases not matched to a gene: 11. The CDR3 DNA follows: TGTGCCAGCAGCTCGGTCGGCGGGAGACATCACGAGCAGTACTTC. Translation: CASSSVGGRHHEQYF.

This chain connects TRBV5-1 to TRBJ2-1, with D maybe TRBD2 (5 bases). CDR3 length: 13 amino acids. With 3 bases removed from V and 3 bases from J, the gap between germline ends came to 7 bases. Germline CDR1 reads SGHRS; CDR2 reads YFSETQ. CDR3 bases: TGCGCCAGCAGCTCCCGGGACTACAATGAGCAGTTCTTC. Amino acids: CASSSRDYNEQFF.

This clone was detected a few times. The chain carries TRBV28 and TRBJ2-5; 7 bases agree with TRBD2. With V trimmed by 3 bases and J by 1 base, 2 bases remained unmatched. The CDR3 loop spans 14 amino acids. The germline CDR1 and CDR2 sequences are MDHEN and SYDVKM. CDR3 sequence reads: CASSFSGTQETQYF. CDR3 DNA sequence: TGTGCCAGCAGTTTCAGCGGGACCCAAGAGACCCAGTACTTC.

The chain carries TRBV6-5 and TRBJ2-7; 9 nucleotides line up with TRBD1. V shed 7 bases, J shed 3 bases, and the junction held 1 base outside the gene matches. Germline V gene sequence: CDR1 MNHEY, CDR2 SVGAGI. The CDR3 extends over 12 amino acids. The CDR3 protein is CASTGQGYEQYF. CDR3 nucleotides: TGTGCCAGCACGGGACAGGGCTACGAGCAGTACTTC.

The CDR3 DNA follows: TGTGCCAGCAGTCCATTCCAGGGGGCATCCTACGAGCAGTACTTC. Its translation: CASSPFQGASYEQYF. The V call is TRBV27, the J call TRBJ2-7; 8 nucleotides align to TRBD1. J was trimmed by 1 base and V by 5 bases; bases with no gene match: 7. The germline V gene encodes CDR1 MNHEY and CDR2 SMNVEV (reference sequence). The CDR3 length is 15 residues.

CDR3 bases: TGTGCCAGCAGCCCCCGACAGGGTAGCTCCTACGAGCAGTACTTC. As protein: CASSPRQGSSYEQYF. The genes are TRBV5-4 and TRBJ2-7; 7 bases are shared with TRBD1. Germline CDR1 is SGHNT and CDR2 is YYREEE (reference sequence). J lost 0 bases, V lost 4 bases, and 7 bases had no gene match. The CDR3 totals 15 residues.

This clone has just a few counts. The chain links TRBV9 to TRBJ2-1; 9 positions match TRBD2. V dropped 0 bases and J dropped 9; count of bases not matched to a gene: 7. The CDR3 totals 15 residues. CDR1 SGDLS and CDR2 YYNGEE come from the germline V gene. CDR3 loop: CASSVALAGHSEQFF. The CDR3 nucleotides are TGTGCCAGCAGCGTAGCCCTAGCGGGACATTCTGAGCAGTTCTTC.

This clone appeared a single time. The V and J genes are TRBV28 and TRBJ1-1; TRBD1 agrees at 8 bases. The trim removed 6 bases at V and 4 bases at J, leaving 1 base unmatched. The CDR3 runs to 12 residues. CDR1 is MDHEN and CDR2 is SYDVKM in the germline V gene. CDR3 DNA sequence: TGTGCCAGCAGCACAGGGGGCACTGAAGCTTTCTTT. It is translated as CASSTGGTEAFF.